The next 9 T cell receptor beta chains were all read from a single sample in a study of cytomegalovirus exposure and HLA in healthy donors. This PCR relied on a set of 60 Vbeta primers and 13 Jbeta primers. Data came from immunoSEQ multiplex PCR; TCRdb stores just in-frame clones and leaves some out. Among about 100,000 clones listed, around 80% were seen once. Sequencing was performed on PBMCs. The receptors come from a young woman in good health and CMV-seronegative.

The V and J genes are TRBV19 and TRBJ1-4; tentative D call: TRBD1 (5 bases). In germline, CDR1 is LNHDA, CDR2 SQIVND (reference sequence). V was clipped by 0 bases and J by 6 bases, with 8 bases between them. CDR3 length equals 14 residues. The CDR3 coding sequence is TGTGCCAGTAGTATAGACAGGGAGGATGAAAAACTGTTTTTT. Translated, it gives CASSIDREDEKLFF.

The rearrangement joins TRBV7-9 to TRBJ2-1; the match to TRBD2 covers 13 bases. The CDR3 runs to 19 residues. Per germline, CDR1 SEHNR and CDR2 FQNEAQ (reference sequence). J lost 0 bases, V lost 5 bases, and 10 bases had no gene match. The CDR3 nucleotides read TGTGCCAGCAGCCAACCGGGACTAGCGGGGAGGGGCTCCTACAATGAGCAGTTCTTC. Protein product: CASSQPGLAGRGSYNEQFF.

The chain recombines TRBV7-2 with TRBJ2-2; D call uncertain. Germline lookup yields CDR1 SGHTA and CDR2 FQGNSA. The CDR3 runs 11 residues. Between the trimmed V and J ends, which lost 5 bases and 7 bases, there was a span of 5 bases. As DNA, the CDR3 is TGTGCCAGCAGCCCACACGGGGAGCTGTTTTTT. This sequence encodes CASSPHGELFF.

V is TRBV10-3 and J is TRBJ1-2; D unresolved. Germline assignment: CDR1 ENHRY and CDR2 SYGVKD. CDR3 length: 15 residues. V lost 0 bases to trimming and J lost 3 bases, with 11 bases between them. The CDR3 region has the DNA TGTGCCATCAGTGAGTCGGCGGGGTTCGACTATGGCTACACCTTC. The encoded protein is CAISESAGFDYGYTF.

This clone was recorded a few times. The CDR3 DNA reads as TGTGCCAGCAGCCGGTCGCTTGGACAGGGTTTCTACGAGCAGTACTTC. It translates to CASSRSLGQGFYEQYF. The gene calls are TRBV27 and TRBJ2-7; 8 bases align to TRBD1. Germline V gene data show CDR1 as MNHEY and CDR2 as SMNVEV (reference sequence). V lost 6 bases and J lost 3; bases outside the gene matches: 13. The CDR3 consists of 16 residues.

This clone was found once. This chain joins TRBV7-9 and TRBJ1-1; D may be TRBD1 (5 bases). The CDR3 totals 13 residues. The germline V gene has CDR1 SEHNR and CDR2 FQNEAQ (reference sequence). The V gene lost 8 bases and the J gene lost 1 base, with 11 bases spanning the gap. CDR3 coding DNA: TGTGCCAGCGGGGCAACACCGAACACTGAAGCTTTCTTT. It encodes CASGATPNTEAFF.

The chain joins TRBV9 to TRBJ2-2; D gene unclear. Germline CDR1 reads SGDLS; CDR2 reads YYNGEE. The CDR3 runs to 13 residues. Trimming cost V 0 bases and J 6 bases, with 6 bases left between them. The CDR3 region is CASSVELSGELFF. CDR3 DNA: TGTGCCAGCAGCGTAGAACTATCCGGGGAGCTGTTTTTT.

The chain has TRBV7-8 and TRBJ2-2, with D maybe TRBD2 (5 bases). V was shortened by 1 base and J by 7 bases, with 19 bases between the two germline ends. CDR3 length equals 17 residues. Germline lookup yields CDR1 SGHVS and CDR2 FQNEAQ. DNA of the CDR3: TGTGCCAGCAGCTTAGTTTGGGTTGAGGGCGCCGACGGGGAGCTGTTTTTT. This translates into CASSLVWVEGADGELFF.

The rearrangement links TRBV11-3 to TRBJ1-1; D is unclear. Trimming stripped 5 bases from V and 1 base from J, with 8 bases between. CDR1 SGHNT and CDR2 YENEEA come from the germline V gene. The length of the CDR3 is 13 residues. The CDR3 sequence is CASSLWANTEAFF. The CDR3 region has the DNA TGTGCCAGCAGCCTCTGGGCGAACACTGAAGCTTTCTTT.